This T cell receptor (beta chain) was identified during a study of OX40 agonist ivuxolimab in advanced cancers. About the full investigation: The costimulatory receptor OX40 (CD134) was targeted by ivuxolimab, a fully human IgG2 agonistic monoclonal antibody. The paper describes the monotherapy dose-escalation part (N ≈ 52 patients) of the phase I trial of ivuxolimab. Patients were allowed to have had prior anti-PD-1, anti-PD-L1 or anti-CTLA-4 therapy, and around 37% of the dose-escalation patients had previously received checkpoint inhibitors. Peripheral TCRbeta sequencing aimed to test whether ivuxolimab altered TCR sequence diversity and caused clonal T-cell expansion. A male proportion of about 79% and a mean age of approximately 58 years, ranging from about 23 to 90, were recorded for the dose-escalation cohort. Three dose-escalation patients achieved partial responses, one with hepatocellular carcinoma and two with cutaneous melanoma. Among the 52 dose-escalation patients, about 20 had hepatocellular carcinoma, roughly 15 melanoma, 9 renal cell carcinoma and 9 head and neck cancer. Intravenous ivuxolimab was administered to patients every 2 weeks at six dose levels: 0.01, 0.1, 0.3, 1.5, 3 and 10 mg/kg.

The count of this clone is one. It lacks a known antigen. Base quality data are lacking; no much larger clone is found one base away. Genomic DNA was isolated from the sorted cells so that the TCRbeta CDR3 region could be sequenced. The immunoSEQ Assay was used for sequencing of TCRbeta CDR3 regions. This is the immuneACCESS table as TCRdb keeps it, with only in-frame sequences that have V and J called. A part of the clones is gone; compared with another copy, unresolved V genes explain less than half, and the rest is unexplained. The sample yields about 48,000 clones; 80% to 90% were counted once. Of the sample, roughly 10% falls within the top ten clones. Results and caveats for the whole study, not just this receptor: Low levels of normalized T-cell clonal expansion were also seen in some nonresponding patients. The antigen specificity of the clonally expanded peripheral T cells was not determined. At doses from 0.1 to 3.0 mg/kg, clonal expansion was seen in both CD4+ and CD8+ blood T cells between baseline and week 6. After ivuxolimab, CD8+ T cells had more expanded clones than CD4+ T cells on average. In the 0.1-3.0 mg/kg groups, partial responders had among the lowest normalized peripheral clonal expansion, particularly in CD8+ T cells.

V and J lose 0 bases and 2 bases, and a span of 10 bases separates them. The CDR3 runs 16 residues from the cysteine to the phenylalanine. Of the read, only the CDR3 DNA is kept; its 48 bases are in frame from base 1. Per the germline V gene, MGHRA is the CDR1 and YSYEKL is the CDR2. Patients with autoimmune disease history or receiving systemic immunosuppression were excluded from the trial. Peripheral blood for TCR sequencing was collected from all dose cohorts at baseline, on cycle 4 day 1, and on cycle 7 day 1. The samples were drawn from a first-in-human, open-label, multicenter phase I dose-escalation trial of ivuxolimab. Adults with locally advanced or metastatic melanoma, renal cell carcinoma, hepatocellular carcinoma or head and neck squamous cell carcinoma were enrolled in the trial. Before TCR sequencing, CD4+ and CD8+ T cells were separately sorted from peripheral blood.

The sequenced sample was CD4+ or CD8+ T cells sorted from blood, obtained in a trial of the OX40 agonist ivuxolimab. The chain is encoded by TRBV4-1 joined to TRBJ1-4, with no reliable assignment of the D segment. This TCR came from an adult with an advanced solid tumor such as melanoma, head and neck, liver or kidney cancer. In nucleotides, the sequence is TGCGCCAGCAGCCAAGATCGAGGCCCCACTAATGAAAAACTGTTTTTT. Its protein is CASSQDRGPTNEKLFF.